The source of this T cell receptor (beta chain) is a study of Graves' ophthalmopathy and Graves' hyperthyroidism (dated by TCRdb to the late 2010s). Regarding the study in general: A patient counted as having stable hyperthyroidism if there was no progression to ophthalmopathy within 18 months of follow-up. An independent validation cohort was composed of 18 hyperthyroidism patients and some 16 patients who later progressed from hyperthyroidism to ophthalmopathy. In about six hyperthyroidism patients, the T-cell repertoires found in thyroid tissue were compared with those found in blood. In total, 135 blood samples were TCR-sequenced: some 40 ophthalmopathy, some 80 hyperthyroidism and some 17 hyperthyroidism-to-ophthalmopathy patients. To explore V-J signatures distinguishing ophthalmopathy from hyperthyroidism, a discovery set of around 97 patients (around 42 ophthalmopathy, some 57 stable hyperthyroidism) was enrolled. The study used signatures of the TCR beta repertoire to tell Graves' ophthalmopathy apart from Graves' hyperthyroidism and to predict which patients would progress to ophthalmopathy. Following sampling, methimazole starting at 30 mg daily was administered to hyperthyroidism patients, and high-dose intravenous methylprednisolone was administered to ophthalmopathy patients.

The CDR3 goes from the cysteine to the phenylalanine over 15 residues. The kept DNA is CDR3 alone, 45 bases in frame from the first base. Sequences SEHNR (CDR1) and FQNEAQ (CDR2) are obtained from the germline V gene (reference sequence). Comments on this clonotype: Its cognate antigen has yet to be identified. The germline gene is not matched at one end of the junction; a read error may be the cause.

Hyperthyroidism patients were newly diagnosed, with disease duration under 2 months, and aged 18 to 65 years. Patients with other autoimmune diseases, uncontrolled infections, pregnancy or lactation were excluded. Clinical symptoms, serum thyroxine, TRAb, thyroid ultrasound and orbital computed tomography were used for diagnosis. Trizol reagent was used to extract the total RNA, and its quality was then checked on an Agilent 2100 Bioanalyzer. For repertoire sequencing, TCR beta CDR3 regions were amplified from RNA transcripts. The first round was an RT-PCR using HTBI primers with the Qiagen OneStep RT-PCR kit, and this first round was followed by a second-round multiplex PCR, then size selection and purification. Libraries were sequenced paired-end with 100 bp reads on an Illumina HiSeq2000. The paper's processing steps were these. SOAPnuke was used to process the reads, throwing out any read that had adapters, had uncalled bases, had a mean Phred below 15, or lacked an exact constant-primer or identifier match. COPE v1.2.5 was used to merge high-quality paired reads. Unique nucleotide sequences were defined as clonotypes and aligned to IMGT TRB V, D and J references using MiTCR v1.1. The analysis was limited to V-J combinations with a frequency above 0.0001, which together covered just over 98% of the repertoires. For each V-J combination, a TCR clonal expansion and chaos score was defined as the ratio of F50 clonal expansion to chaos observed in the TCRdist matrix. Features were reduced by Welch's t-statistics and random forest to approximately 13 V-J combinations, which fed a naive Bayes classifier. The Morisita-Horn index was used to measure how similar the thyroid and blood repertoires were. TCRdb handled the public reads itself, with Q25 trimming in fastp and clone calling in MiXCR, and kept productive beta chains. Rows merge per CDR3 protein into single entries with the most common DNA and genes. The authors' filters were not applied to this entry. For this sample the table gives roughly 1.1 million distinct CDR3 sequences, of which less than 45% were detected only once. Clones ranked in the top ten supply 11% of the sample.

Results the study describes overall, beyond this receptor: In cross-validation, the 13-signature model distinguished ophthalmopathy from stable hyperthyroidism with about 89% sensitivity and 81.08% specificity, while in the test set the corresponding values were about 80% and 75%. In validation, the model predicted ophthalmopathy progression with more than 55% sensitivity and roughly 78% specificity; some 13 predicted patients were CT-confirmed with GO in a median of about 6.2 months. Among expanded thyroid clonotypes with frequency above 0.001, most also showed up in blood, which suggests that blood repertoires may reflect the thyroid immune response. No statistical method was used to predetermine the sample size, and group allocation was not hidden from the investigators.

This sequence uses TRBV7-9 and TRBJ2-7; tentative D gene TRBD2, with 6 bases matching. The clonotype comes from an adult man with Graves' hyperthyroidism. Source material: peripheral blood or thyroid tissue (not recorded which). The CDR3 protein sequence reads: CASSPSSAISYEQHF. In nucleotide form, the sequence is TGTGCCAGCAGCCCTTCTAGCGCGATCTCCTACGAGCAGCACTTC.